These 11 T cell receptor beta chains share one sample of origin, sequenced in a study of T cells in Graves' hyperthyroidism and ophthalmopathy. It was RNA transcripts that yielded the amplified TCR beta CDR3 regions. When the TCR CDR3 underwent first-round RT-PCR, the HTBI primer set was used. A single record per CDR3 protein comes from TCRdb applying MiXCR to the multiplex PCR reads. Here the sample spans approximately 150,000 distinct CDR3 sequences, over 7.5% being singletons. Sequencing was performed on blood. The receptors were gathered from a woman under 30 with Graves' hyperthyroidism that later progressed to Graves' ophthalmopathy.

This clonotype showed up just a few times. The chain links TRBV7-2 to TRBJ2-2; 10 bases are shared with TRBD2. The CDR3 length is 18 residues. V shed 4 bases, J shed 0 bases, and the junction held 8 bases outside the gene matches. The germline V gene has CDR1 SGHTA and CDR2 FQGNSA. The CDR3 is CASSSFGLAASNTGELFF. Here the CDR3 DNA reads TGTGCCAGCAGCTCGTTCGGACTAGCGGCGTCGAACACCGGGGAGCTGTTTTTT.

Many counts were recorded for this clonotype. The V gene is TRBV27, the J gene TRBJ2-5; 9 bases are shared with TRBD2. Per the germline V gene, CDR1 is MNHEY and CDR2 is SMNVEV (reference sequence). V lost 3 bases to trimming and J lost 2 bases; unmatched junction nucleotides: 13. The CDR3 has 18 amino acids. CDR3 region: CASSFLTPRGGQQETQYF. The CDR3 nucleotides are TGTGCCAGCAGTTTCCTTACCCCGCGGGGGGGCCAGCAAGAGACCCAGTACTTC.

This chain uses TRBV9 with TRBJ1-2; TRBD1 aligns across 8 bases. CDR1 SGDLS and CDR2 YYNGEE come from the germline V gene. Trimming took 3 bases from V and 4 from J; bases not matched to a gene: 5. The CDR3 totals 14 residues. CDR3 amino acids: CASSATGDAYGYTF. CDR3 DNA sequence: TGTGCCAGCAGCGCGACAGGGGACGCCTATGGCTACACCTTC.

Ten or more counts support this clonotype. The CDR3 region has the DNA TGCGCCAGCAGCTTCGGAGGGAGCAACGAGCAGTACTTC. It encodes CASSFGGSNEQYF. The chain employs TRBV5-1 and TRBJ2-7; tentative D call: TRBD2 (6 bases). CDR1 and CDR2 from the germline V gene are SGHRS and YFSETQ. Trimming shortened V by 2 bases and J by 5 bases, and 11 bases separated the two germline ends. The CDR3 consists of 13 residues. Full variable domain (remainder filled in from reference TRBV5-1 and TRBJ2-7): KAGVTQTPRYLIKTRGQQVTLSCSPISGHRSVSWYQQTPGQGLQFLFEYFSETQRNKGNFPGRFSGRQFSNSRSEMNVSTLELGDSALYLCASSFGGSNEQYFGPGTRLTVT.

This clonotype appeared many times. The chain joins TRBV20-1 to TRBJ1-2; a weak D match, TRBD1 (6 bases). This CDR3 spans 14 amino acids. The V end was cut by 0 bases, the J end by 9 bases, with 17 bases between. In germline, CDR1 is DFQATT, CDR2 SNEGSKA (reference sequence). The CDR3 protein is CSAREKTGVLSYTF. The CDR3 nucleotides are TGCAGTGCTAGAGAGAAGACAGGAGTTTTGAGCTACACCTTC.

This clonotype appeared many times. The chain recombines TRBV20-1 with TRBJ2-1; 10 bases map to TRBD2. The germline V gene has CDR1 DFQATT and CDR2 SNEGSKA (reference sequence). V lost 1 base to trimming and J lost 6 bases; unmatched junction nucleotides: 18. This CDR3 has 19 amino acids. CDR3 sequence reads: CSARVASGSLQLYGNEQFF. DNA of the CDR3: TGCAGTGCTAGAGTCGCTAGCGGGAGTCTGCAGTTATACGGCAATGAGCAGTTCTTC.

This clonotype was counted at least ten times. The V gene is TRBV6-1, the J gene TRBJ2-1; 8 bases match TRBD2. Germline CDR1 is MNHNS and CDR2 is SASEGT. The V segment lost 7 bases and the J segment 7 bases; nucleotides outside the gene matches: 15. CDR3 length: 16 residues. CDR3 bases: TGTGCCAGCATTAGGATAGCGGGGAGGGATGGGAATGAGCAGTTCTTC. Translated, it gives CASIRIAGRDGNEQFF.

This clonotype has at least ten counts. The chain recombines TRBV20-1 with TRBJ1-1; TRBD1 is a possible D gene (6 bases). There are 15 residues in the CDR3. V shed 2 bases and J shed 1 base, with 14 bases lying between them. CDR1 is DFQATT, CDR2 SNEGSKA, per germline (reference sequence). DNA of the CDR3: TGCAGTGCTAGATATCCGGGACACTCGAACACTGAAGCTTTCTTT. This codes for CSARYPGHSNTEAFF.

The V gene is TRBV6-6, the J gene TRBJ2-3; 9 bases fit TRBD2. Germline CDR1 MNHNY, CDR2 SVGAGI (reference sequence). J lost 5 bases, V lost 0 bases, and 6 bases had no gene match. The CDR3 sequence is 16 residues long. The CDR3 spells CASSYSPSGVRDTQYF. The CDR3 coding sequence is TGTGCCAGCAGTTACTCTCCTAGCGGGGTGAGAGATACGCAGTATTTT.

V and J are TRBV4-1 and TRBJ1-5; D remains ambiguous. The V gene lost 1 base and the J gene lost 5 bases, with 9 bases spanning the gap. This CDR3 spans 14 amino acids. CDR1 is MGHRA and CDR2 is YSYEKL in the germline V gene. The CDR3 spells CASSQVSSHQPQHF. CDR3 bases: TGCGCCAGCAGCCAAGTTTCCAGTCATCAGCCCCAGCATTTT.

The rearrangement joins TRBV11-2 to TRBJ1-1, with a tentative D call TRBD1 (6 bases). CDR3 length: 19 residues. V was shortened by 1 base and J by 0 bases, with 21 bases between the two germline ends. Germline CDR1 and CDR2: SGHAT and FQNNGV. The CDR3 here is CASSLGYRSGGDLNTEAFF. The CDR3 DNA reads TGTGCCAGCAGCTTAGGTTACAGGTCGGGGGGCGATCTGAACACTGAAGCTTTCTTT.